This entry lists 6 T cell receptor beta chains sequenced from one sample in a study of hypomethylating agent response in myelodysplastic syndrome. Sequencing used immunoSEQ multiplex PCR; TCRdb keeps in-frame clones, though not all of them. The table includes about 2,800 clones, approximately 77% detected once. The starting material was bone marrow, obtained before or after starting hypomethylating agent treatment for myelodysplastic syndrome (not recorded which). These receptors were obtained from a human donor with myelodysplastic syndrome.

The V gene is TRBV11-3, the J gene TRBJ1-2; TRBD1 matches at 10 bases. The V segment lost 4 bases and the J segment 8 bases; nucleotides outside the gene matches: 7. Germline V lookup: CDR1 SGHNT, CDR2 YENEEA. This CDR3 region has 14 residues. The CDR3 bases are TGTGCCAGCAGCTCCTCCGGGACAGGGGAAGGCTACACCTTC. Protein product: CASSSSGTGEGYTF.

The chain joins TRBV6-1 to TRBJ2-7; TRBD1 aligns across 7 bases. V lost 8 bases and J lost 2; bases outside the gene matches: 9. The CDR3 consists of 14 residues. CDR1 is MNHNS and CDR2 is SASEGT in the germline V gene. The CDR3 is CASHAGTVPYEQYF. The CDR3 DNA reads TGTGCCAGCCACGCCGGGACAGTCCCCTACGAGCAGTACTTC.

This clone was picked up one time. V gene TRBV19 combines with J gene TRBJ2-3; the D gene is possibly TRBD1 (5 bases). The CDR3 contains 16 residues. Between the trimmed V and J ends, which lost 2 bases and 2 bases, there was a span of 14 bases. In germline, CDR1 is LNHDA, CDR2 SQIVND (reference sequence). CDR3 sequence: CASSIQGWVPTDTQYF. The DNA for the CDR3 is TGTGCCAGTAGTATACAGGGTTGGGTACCCACAGATACGCAGTATTTT.

V and J are TRBV7-7 and TRBJ1-2; D is ambiguous. Germline CDR1 is SSHAT and CDR2 is FNYEAQ (reference sequence). The CDR3 is 14 residues long. V lost 5 bases and J lost 8, with 18 bases in between. In nucleotides, the CDR3 is TGTGCCAGCAGCCCACTCCAGATCGAAGAGGGCTACACCTTC. It translates to CASSPLQIEEGYTF.

This clone was seen a handful of times. This chain uses TRBV14 with TRBJ1-5; no definite D call. The CDR3 is made up of 13 amino acids. The V end lost 4 bases, the J end lost 5 bases, and 9 bases lay between the germline ends. Germline CDR1 SGHDN, CDR2 FVKESK. DNA for the CDR3: TGTGCCAGCAGCCGGGAGGAACATCAGCCCCAGCATTTT. Translation: CASSREEHQPQHF.

V usage is TRBV7-9 and J usage is TRBJ2-5; no definite D call. V was trimmed by 7 bases and J by 5 bases, leaving 8 bases between them. CDR1 is SEHNR and CDR2 is FQNEAQ in the germline V gene (reference sequence). The CDR3 has 11 residues. The CDR3 DNA reads as TGTGCCAGCAAGAGGTTGGAGACCCAGTACTTC. Its protein product is CASKRLETQYF.